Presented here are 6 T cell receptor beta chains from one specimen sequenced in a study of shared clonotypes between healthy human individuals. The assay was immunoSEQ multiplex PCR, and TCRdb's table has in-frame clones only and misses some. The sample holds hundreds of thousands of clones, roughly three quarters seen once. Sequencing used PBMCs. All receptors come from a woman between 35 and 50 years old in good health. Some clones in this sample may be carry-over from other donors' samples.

The DNA of the CDR3 is TGTGCCAGCAGCTTGTGGCAGGGGGGTGCTGAGCAGTTCTTC. This translates into CASSLWQGGAEQFF. The chain is built from TRBV5-4 and TRBJ2-1; a possible D gene is TRBD1 (7 bases). The CDR3 has 14 residues. Germline CDR1 reads SGHNT; CDR2 reads YYREEE (reference sequence). Trimming shortened V by 1 base and J by 9 bases, and 14 bases separated the two germline ends. Combining the CDR3 with reference TRBV5-4 and TRBJ2-1 gives the whole variable domain ETGVTQSPTHLIKTRGQQVTLRCSSQSGHNTVSWYQQALGQGPQFIFQYYREEENGRGNFPPRFSGLQFPNYSSELNVNALELDDSALYLCASSLWQGGAEQFFGPGTRLTVL.

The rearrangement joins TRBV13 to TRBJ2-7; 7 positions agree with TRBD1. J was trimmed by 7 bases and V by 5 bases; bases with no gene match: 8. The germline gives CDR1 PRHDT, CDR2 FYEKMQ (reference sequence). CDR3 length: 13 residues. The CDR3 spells CASSIQQGREQYF. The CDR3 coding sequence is TGTGCCAGCAGCATACAACAGGGGCGGGAGCAGTACTTC.

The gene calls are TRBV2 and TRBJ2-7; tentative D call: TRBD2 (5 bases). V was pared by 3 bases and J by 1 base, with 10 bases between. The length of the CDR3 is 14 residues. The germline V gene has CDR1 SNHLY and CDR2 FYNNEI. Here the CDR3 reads CASSDSGISYEQYF. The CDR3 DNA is TGTGCCAGCAGTGATTCCGGGATTTCCTACGAGCAGTACTTC.

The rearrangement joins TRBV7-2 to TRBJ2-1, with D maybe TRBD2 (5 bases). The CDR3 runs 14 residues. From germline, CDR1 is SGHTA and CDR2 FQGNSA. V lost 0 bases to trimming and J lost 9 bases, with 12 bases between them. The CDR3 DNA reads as TGTGCCAGCAGCTTAGCCACTAGAGTGTCTGAGCAGTTCTTC. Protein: CASSLATRVSEQFF.

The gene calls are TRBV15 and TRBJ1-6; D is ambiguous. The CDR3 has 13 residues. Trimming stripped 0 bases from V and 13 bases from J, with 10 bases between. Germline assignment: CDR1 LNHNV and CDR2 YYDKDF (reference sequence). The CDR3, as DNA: TGTGCCACCAGCAGAGATACCCAACAGCCCCTCCACTTT. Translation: CATSRDTQQPLHF.

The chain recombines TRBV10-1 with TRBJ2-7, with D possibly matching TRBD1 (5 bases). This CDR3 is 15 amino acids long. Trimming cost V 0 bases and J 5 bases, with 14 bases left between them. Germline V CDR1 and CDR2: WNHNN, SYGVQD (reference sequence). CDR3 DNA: TGCGCCAGCAGTGAGTCGTACCAGGGTAGGGACGAGCAGTACTTC. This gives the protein CASSESYQGRDEQYF.